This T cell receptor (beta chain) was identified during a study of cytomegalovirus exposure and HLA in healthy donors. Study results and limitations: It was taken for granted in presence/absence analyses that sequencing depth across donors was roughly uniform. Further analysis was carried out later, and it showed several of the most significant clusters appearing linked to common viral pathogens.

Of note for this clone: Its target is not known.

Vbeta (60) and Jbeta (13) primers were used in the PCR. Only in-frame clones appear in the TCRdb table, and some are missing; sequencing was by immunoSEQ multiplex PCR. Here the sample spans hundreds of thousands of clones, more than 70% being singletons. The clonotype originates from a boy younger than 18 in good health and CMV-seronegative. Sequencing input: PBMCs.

The CDR3 spells CASSFYRTYNEQFF. CDR3 in DNA: TGTGCCAGCAGCTTTTACAGGACCTACAATGAGCAGTTCTTC. The chain links TRBV5-8 to TRBJ2-1, with D perhaps matching TRBD1 (5 bases). Trimming removed 2 bases from V and 2 bases from J, with 8 bases in between. This CDR3 is 14 amino acids long. The germline gives CDR1 SGHTS, CDR2 YDEGEE.